The rows below give T cell receptor beta chains drawn from one sample of a study of memory CD8 T cells in hepatitis C reinfection. Sequencing used immunoSEQ multiplex PCR; TCRdb keeps in-frame clones, though not all of them. The sample carries roughly 6,200 clones, around 87% recorded once. The sample consisted of naive CD8+ T cells sorted from blood. These receptors were taken from a man aged 50 to 59 with hepatitis C virus infection. Each CDR3 is given with its conserved first and last residue. The D gene is left open where the match is weak. Only part of the rows carry a size: once, few, many, or a class if the clone is expanded.

CDR3nt: TGTGCCAGCCTCCTTTCGGCTGGGGGCGCCTGGGACGAGCAGTACTTC; CDR3aa: CASLLSAGGAWDEQYF; abundance: NA; j_gene: TRBJ2-7; v_gene: TRBV27; d_gene: NA; len: 16
CDR3nt: TGTGCCAGCAGCTCATGGACAGGGGGCACGAACACCGGGGAGCTGTTTTTT; CDR3aa: CASSSWTGGTNTGELFF; abundance: NA; j_gene: TRBJ2-2; v_gene: TRBV7-9; d_gene: TRBD1; len: 17
CDR3nt: TGTGCCAGCAGCCAGTCGGGGTCTGAAGCTTTCTTT; CDR3aa: CASSQSGSEAFF; abundance: NA; j_gene: TRBJ1-1; v_gene: TRBV9; d_gene: NA; len: 12
CDR3nt: TGTGCCAGTAGTCAATTCGGACTAAATGAGCAGTTCTTC; CDR3aa: CASSQFGLNEQFF; abundance: NA; j_gene: TRBJ2-1; v_gene: TRBV19; d_gene: NA; len: 13
CDR3nt: TGTGCCTGGAGTGCGGGACAGGGGTACGAGCAGTACTTC; CDR3aa: CAWSAGQGYEQYF; abundance: NA; j_gene: TRBJ2-7; v_gene: TRBV30; d_gene: TRBD1; len: 13
CDR3nt: TGCAGCGTTGAAGATACGGAAGAGCGGGAGGAGTTTGATGAGCAGTTCTTC; CDR3aa: CSVEDTEEREEFDEQFF; abundance: NA; j_gene: TRBJ2-1; v_gene: TRBV29-1; d_gene: TRBD2; len: 17
CDR3nt: TGTGCCAGCAGCGTAGGGGGTAGCGCCCAAGAGACCCAGTACTTC; CDR3aa: CASSVGGSAQETQYF; abundance: NA; j_gene: TRBJ2-5; v_gene: TRBV9; d_gene: NA; len: 15
CDR3nt: TGCGCCAGCAGCCAAGGTAGGGGCAGGTACGAGCAGTACTTC; CDR3aa: CASSQGRGRYEQYF; abundance: NA; j_gene: TRBJ2-7; v_gene: TRBV4-3; d_gene: NA; len: 14
CDR3nt: TGTGCCTGGAGGGACAGTGATTACGAGCAGTACTTC; CDR3aa: CAWRDSDYEQYF; abundance: NA; j_gene: TRBJ2-7; v_gene: TRBV30; d_gene: NA; len: 12
CDR3nt: TGTGCCAGCAGCCTAAGTCAAACGGGACTAGCAGTACCGCCGGGCAATGAGCAGTTCTTC; CDR3aa: CASSLSQTGLAVPPGNEQFF; abundance: NA; j_gene: TRBJ2-1; v_gene: TRBV27; d_gene: TRBD2; len: 20
CDR3nt: TGTGCCAGCAGTTTGGAGGGGGCTAGATGGGAGCAGTACTTC; CDR3aa: CASSLEGARWEQYF; abundance: NA; j_gene: TRBJ2-7; v_gene: TRBV28; d_gene: NA; len: 14
CDR3nt: TGTGCCAGTAGTATTGACAGGGGCGGGTTCGGCACAGATACGCAGTATTTT; CDR3aa: CASSIDRGGFGTDTQYF; abundance: NA; j_gene: TRBJ2-3; v_gene: TRBV19; d_gene: TRBD1; len: 17
CDR3nt: TGTGCCAGCAGTTCGCAGCGGACGCGGGGACCCTACGAGCAGTACTTC; CDR3aa: CASSSQRTRGPYEQYF; abundance: NA; j_gene: TRBJ2-7; v_gene: TRBV27; d_gene: NA; len: 16
CDR3nt: TGTGCCAGCAGCTTGGGCGTGGCGGTCACCGGGGAGCTGTTTTTT; CDR3aa: CASSLGVAVTGELFF; abundance: NA; j_gene: TRBJ2-2; v_gene: TRBV5-8; d_gene: NA; len: 15
CDR3nt: TGTGCCAGCAGTAAAAAGGGGACAGGGGGGGGTTTTTACGAGCAGTACTTC; CDR3aa: CASSKKGTGGGFYEQYF; abundance: NA; j_gene: TRBJ2-7; v_gene: TRBV2; d_gene: TRBD1; len: 17
CDR3nt: TGTGCCAGCAGCTTAGACACCTACAATGAGCAGTTCTTC; CDR3aa: CASSLDTYNEQFF; abundance: NA; j_gene: TRBJ2-1; v_gene: TRBV7-2; d_gene: NA; len: 13
CDR3nt: TGTGCCTGGAGTTTGTCAGGGGGCTACGAGCAGTACTTC; CDR3aa: CAWSLSGGYEQYF; abundance: NA; j_gene: TRBJ2-7; v_gene: TRBV30; d_gene: TRBD1; len: 13
CDR3nt: TGTGCCATCAGTGAGTCCAGCGGACAGGGGTACGAGCAGTACTTC; CDR3aa: CAISESSGQGYEQYF; abundance: NA; j_gene: TRBJ2-7; v_gene: TRBV10-3; d_gene: TRBD1; len: 15
CDR3nt: TGTGCCAGCAGCTTAGTCCGGCCTAGCTCCTACAATGAGCAGTTCTTC; CDR3aa: CASSLVRPSSYNEQFF; abundance: NA; j_gene: TRBJ2-1; v_gene: TRBV7-9; d_gene: NA; len: 16
CDR3nt: TGTGCCAGTAGTTTTGGACAGGGGGCCTCCTACGAGCAGTACTTC; CDR3aa: CASSFGQGASYEQYF; abundance: few; j_gene: TRBJ2-7; v_gene: TRBV19; d_gene: TRBD1; len: 15
CDR3nt: TGTGCCAGCAGCTCACGGGACAGGGACTACGAGCAGTACTTC; CDR3aa: CASSSRDRDYEQYF; abundance: NA; j_gene: TRBJ2-7; v_gene: TRBV11-3; d_gene: TRBD1; len: 14
CDR3nt: TGTGCCACCAGTAGCGGGAGCTACGAGCAGTACTTC; CDR3aa: CATSSGSYEQYF; abundance: NA; j_gene: TRBJ2-7; v_gene: TRBV19; d_gene: TRBD2; len: 12
CDR3nt: TGTGCCAGCAGCACTTCGGGACTAGCAAGAGATACGCAGTATTTT; CDR3aa: CASSTSGLARDTQYF; abundance: NA; j_gene: TRBJ2-3; v_gene: TRBV9; d_gene: TRBD2; len: 15
CDR3nt: TGTGCCAGCAGCGTAGGCAGCGGGAGGACCTACGAGCAGTACTTC; CDR3aa: CASSVGSGRTYEQYF; abundance: NA; j_gene: TRBJ2-7; v_gene: TRBV9; d_gene: TRBD2; len: 15
CDR3nt: TGTGCCAGCAGCGTGGACAGGTACACAGATACGCAGTATTTT; CDR3aa: CASSVDRYTDTQYF; abundance: once; j_gene: TRBJ2-3; v_gene: TRBV9; d_gene: TRBD1; len: 14
CDR3nt: TGCGCCAGCAGCTCGGGATTGGCCGGGGAGCTGTTTTTT; CDR3aa: CASSSGLAGELFF; abundance: few; j_gene: TRBJ2-2; v_gene: TRBV5-1; d_gene: NA; len: 13
CDR3nt: TGTGCCAGCACCCTCCGGGGGCGGGAGGCCCTATACAATGAGCAGTTCTTC; CDR3aa: CASTLRGREALYNEQFF; abundance: NA; j_gene: TRBJ2-1; v_gene: TRBV4-2; d_gene: TRBD2; len: 17
CDR3nt: TGTGCCAGCAGTGACATCAATCAGCCCCAGCATTTT; CDR3aa: CASSDINQPQHF; abundance: NA; j_gene: TRBJ1-5; v_gene: TRBV27; d_gene: NA; len: 12
CDR3nt: TGTGCCAGCAGCAAACGGGAGGGGAGGATAGAGACCCAGTACTTC; CDR3aa: CASSKREGRIETQYF; abundance: NA; j_gene: TRBJ2-5; v_gene: TRBV21-1; d_gene: NA; len: 15
CDR3nt: TGTGCCAGCAGCCCCCGGAGGATCTCCTACAATGAGCAGTTCTTC; CDR3aa: CASSPRRISYNEQFF; abundance: once; j_gene: TRBJ2-1; v_gene: TRBV7-9; d_gene: NA; len: 15
CDR3nt: TGTGCCAGCACCAGGGGTCGGTACTATGGCTACACCTTC; CDR3aa: CASTRGRYYGYTF; abundance: NA; j_gene: TRBJ1-2; v_gene: TRBV28; d_gene: NA; len: 13
CDR3nt: TGCAGCGTTGTATCAGGAACAGATACGCAGTATTTT; CDR3aa: CSVVSGTDTQYF; abundance: NA; j_gene: TRBJ2-3; v_gene: TRBV29-1; d_gene: NA; len: 12
CDR3nt: TGTGCCAGCAGCTTAGCCCCAGGATCCAATCAGCCCCAGCATTTT; CDR3aa: CASSLAPGSNQPQHF; abundance: NA; j_gene: TRBJ1-5; v_gene: TRBV11-2; d_gene: NA; len: 15
CDR3nt: TGTGCCAGCAGACAGGGGAGCACCGGGGAGCTGTTTTTT; CDR3aa: CASRQGSTGELFF; abundance: NA; j_gene: TRBJ2-2; v_gene: TRBV6-5; d_gene: TRBD1; len: 13
CDR3nt: TGTGCCAGTAGTATAGATTCAGGGGGCCGCAAGCAGTACTTC; CDR3aa: CASSIDSGGRKQYF; abundance: NA; j_gene: TRBJ2-7; v_gene: TRBV19; d_gene: TRBD1; len: 14
CDR3nt: TGTGCCAGCAGTTACTCCTCTCTTGCTTTCTTT; CDR3aa: CASSYSSLAFF; abundance: NA; j_gene: TRBJ1-1; v_gene: TRBV6-6; d_gene: NA; len: 11
CDR3nt: TGTGCCAGCAGCTTCCTAGCGGGAGGGCCGGGCCTCGATGAGCAGTTCTTC; CDR3aa: CASSFLAGGPGLDEQFF; abundance: once; j_gene: TRBJ2-1; v_gene: TRBV9; d_gene: TRBD2; len: 17
CDR3nt: TGCAGCGTTGAAGGGCAGGTAAACTATGGCTACACCTTC; CDR3aa: CSVEGQVNYGYTF; abundance: NA; j_gene: TRBJ1-2; v_gene: TRBV29-1; d_gene: NA; len: 13
CDR3nt: TGTGCCAGCAGCCCAGTGACAGAACGGGACTACGAGCAGTACTTC; CDR3aa: CASSPVTERDYEQYF; abundance: NA; j_gene: TRBJ2-7; v_gene: TRBV28; d_gene: NA; len: 15
CDR3nt: TGTGCCAGCAGTTTGTCAGAAACCGGGGAGCTGTTTTTT; CDR3aa: CASSLSETGELFF; abundance: NA; j_gene: TRBJ2-2; v_gene: TRBV27; d_gene: NA; len: 13
CDR3nt: TGTGCCAGCATGGCGGGAGAAGATACGCAGTATTTT; CDR3aa: CASMAGEDTQYF; abundance: NA; j_gene: TRBJ2-3; v_gene: TRBV7-9; d_gene: TRBD2; len: 12
CDR3nt: TGTGCCAGCAGTTCCCCGGCAGGGGGCTTCTACGAGCAGTACTTC; CDR3aa: CASSSPAGGFYEQYF; abundance: NA; j_gene: TRBJ2-7; v_gene: TRBV27; d_gene: TRBD1; len: 15
CDR3nt: TGTGCCAGCAGCTTGGCTGTAGCTCCCACAGATACGCAGTATTTT; CDR3aa: CASSLAVAPTDTQYF; abundance: NA; j_gene: TRBJ2-3; v_gene: TRBV5-4; d_gene: NA; len: 15
CDR3nt: TGTGCCAGCAGTTTATTAGAGCGGGATGAGCAGTTCTTC; CDR3aa: CASSLLERDEQFF; abundance: NA; j_gene: TRBJ2-1; v_gene: TRBV27; d_gene: NA; len: 13
CDR3nt: TGTGCCAGCAGCCCCGGGGTTCTTTACGACGAGCAGTACTTC; CDR3aa: CASSPGVLYDEQYF; abundance: NA; j_gene: TRBJ2-7; v_gene: TRBV11-2; d_gene: NA; len: 14
CDR3nt: TGTGCCAGTATTTCAATTAGCGGGAGGCCCAATGAGCAGTTCTTC; CDR3aa: CASISISGRPNEQFF; abundance: NA; j_gene: TRBJ2-1; v_gene: TRBV19; d_gene: TRBD2; len: 15
CDR3nt: TGTGCCAGCAGCTTAGGGACTAGCGGGACAGATACGCAGTATTTT; CDR3aa: CASSLGTSGTDTQYF; abundance: NA; j_gene: TRBJ2-3; v_gene: TRBV7-9; d_gene: TRBD2; len: 15
CDR3nt: TGCGCCAGCAGCCAAGGCCGGGGACAGAGCTCCTACGAGCAGTACTTC; CDR3aa: CASSQGRGQSSYEQYF; abundance: NA; j_gene: TRBJ2-7; v_gene: TRBV4-1; d_gene: TRBD1; len: 16
CDR3nt: TGTGCCAGCAGCTTTACAGGGGAAACTGAAGCTTTCTTT; CDR3aa: CASSFTGETEAFF; abundance: NA; j_gene: TRBJ1-1; v_gene: TRBV5-6; d_gene: TRBD1; len: 13
CDR3nt: TGTGCCAGCAGCCAATGGCAGGGTCAAGAGACCCAGTACTTC; CDR3aa: CASSQWQGQETQYF; abundance: NA; j_gene: TRBJ2-5; v_gene: TRBV9; d_gene: NA; len: 14
CDR3nt: TGTGCCTGGAGTGCCCCCTCGGGGGAGCAGTACTTC; CDR3aa: CAWSAPSGEQYF; abundance: once; j_gene: TRBJ2-7; v_gene: TRBV30; d_gene: NA; len: 12
CDR3nt: TGTGCCAGTAGTATAGGGGACTTAACAGATACGCAGTATTTT; CDR3aa: CASSIGDLTDTQYF; abundance: NA; j_gene: TRBJ2-3; v_gene: TRBV19; d_gene: NA; len: 14
CDR3nt: TGTGCCAGCAGCCCGTCCCAGGGGGGTCGGGCTGAAGCTTTCTTT; CDR3aa: CASSPSQGGRAEAFF; abundance: NA; j_gene: TRBJ1-1; v_gene: TRBV7-9; d_gene: TRBD1; len: 15